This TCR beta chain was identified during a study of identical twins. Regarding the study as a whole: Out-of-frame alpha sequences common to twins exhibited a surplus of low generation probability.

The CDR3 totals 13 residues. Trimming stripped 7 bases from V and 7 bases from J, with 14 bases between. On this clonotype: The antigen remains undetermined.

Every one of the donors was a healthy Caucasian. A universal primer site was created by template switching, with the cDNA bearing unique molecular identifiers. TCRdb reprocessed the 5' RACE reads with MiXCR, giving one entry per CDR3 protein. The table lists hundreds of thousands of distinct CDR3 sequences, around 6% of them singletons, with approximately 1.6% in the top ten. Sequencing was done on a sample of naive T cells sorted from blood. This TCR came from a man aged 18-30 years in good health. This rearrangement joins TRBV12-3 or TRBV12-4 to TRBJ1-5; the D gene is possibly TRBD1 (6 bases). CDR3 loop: CASKKGGEQPQHF. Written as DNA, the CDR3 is TGTGCCAGCAAAAAGGGGGGTGAACAGCCCCAGCATTTT.